These 8 T cell receptor beta chains came from one sample sequenced in a study of blood T cells in healthy people across ages. A second PCR of roughly 7 to 11 cycles used a sample-barcoded 5' primer and a J-beta primer mix. TCRdb reanalysed the 5' RACE reads using MiXCR and keeps one entry per CDR3 protein. The sample holds 1.5 million to 2 million distinct CDR3 sequences, around 40% seen once. Sample: blood. The receptors here all came from a human donor in good health.

This clonotype has just a few counts. The rearrangement links TRBV4-3 to TRBJ2-7; possibly TRBD2 for D (6 bases). Per the germline V gene, CDR1 is LGHNA and CDR2 is YSLEER. The ends were cut back, 1 base at V and 0 bases at J, with 19 bases in the middle. The CDR3 is made up of 18 amino acids. The CDR3 DNA reads TGCGCCAGCAGCCAAGCTGGCCCCCTGGGGGGAAGCTCCTACGAGCAGTACTTC. Translation: CASSQAGPLGGSSYEQYF.

The table lists this clonotype with a few counts. The rearrangement uses TRBV7-2 and TRBJ2-7, with a possible D match to TRBD2 (7 bases). Germline V CDR1 and CDR2: SGHTA, FQGNSA. Trimming took 4 bases from V and 9 from J, leaving 19 bases between them. CDR3 length equals 14 residues. The CDR3 reads CASSSQGGGAAQYF. CDR3 nucleotide sequence: TGTGCCAGCAGCTCCCAGGGTGGGGGGGCGGCGCAGTACTTC.

This chain uses TRBV3-1 with TRBJ2-3; 8 bases fit TRBD1. The J segment lost 4 bases and the V segment lost 5 bases, leaving 8 bases of the junction unmatched. This CDR3 has 15 residues. CDR1 is LGHDT, CDR2 YNNKEL, per germline (reference sequence). The CDR3 DNA is TGTGCCAGCAGCTCTAGGATGACAGGGGCAGATACGCAGTATTTT. It encodes CASSSRMTGADTQYF.

The chain uses TRBV3-1 and TRBJ1-2; D is unresolved. Germline V gene lookup returns CDR1 LGHDT and CDR2 YNNKEL (reference sequence). This CDR3 spans 15 amino acids. The V and J ends lost 4 bases and 5 bases respectively, with 17 bases between them. CDR3 sequence reads: CASSRFQIALYGYTF. The CDR3 region has the DNA TGTGCCAGCAGCCGATTCCAGATAGCCCTTTATGGCTACACCTTC.

The chain has TRBV7-2 and TRBJ2-5; D might be TRBD2 (5 bases). Trimming removed 5 bases from V and 5 bases from J, with 18 bases in between. CDR1 SGHTA and CDR2 FQGNSA come from the germline V gene. The CDR3 is made up of 15 amino acids. The CDR3 coding sequence is TGTGCCAGCAGCCCAGCTAGCACGATGAGTGAGACCCAGTACTTC. This encodes CASSPASTMSETQYF.

This clonotype was picked up a small number of times. The chain is built from TRBV3-1 and TRBJ2-1, with D perhaps given as TRBD1 or TRBD2 (5 bases each). The CDR3 covers 14 residues. V lost 4 bases and J lost 9, with 16 bases in between. Germline lookup yields CDR1 LGHDT and CDR2 YNNKEL (reference sequence). The CDR3 loop reads CASSPGHWRTEQFF. The CDR3 DNA is TGTGCCAGCAGCCCAGGGCACTGGAGGACTGAGCAGTTCTTC.

This clonotype has ten or more counts. The gene calls are TRBV7-9 and TRBJ2-1, with D perhaps matching TRBD1 (6 bases). Trimming left V 5 bases short and J 0 bases short, with 11 bases between. Germline values: CDR1 SEHNR, CDR2 FQNEAQ (reference sequence). This CDR3 has 15 residues. CDR3 sequence reads: CASSTGQSSYNEQFF. The CDR3 DNA reads TGTGCCAGCAGCACCGGACAGAGCTCCTACAATGAGCAGTTCTTC.

The chain employs TRBV4-1 and TRBJ2-7; D not resolved. The CDR3 is 16 amino acids. V lost 0 bases and J 2 bases, leaving 14 bases between the germline ends. CDR1 MGHRA and CDR2 YSYEKL come from the germline V gene. The CDR3 protein is CASSQDSLSPTYEQYF. CDR3 in DNA: TGCGCCAGCAGCCAAGATTCGCTCAGTCCCACCTACGAGCAGTACTTC.